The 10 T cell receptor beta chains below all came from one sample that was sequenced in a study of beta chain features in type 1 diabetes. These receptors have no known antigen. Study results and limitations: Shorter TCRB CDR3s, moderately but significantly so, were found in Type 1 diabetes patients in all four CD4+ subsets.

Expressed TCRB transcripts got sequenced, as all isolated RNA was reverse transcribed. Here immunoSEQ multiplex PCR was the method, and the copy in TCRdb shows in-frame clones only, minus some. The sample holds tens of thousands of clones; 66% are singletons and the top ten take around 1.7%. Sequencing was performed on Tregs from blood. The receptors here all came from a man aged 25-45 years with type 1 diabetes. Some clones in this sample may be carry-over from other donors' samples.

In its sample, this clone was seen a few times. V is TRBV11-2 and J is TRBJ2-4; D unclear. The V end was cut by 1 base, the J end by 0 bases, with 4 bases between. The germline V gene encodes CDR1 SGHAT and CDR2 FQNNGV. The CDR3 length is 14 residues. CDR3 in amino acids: CASSLVIAKNIQYF. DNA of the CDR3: TGTGCCAGCAGCTTAGTCATAGCCAAAAACATTCAGTACTTC.

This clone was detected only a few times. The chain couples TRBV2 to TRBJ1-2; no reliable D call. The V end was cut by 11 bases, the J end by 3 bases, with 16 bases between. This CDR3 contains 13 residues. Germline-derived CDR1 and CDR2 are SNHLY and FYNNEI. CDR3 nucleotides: TGTGCCCCCCAAGGGAGTCCCTACTATGGCTACACCTTC. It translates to CAPQGSPYYGYTF.

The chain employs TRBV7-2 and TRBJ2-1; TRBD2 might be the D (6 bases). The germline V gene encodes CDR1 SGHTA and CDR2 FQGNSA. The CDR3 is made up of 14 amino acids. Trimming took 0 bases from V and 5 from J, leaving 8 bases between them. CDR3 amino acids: CASSLAWGDNEQFF. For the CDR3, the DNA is TGTGCCAGCAGCTTAGCTTGGGGGGACAATGAGCAGTTCTTC.

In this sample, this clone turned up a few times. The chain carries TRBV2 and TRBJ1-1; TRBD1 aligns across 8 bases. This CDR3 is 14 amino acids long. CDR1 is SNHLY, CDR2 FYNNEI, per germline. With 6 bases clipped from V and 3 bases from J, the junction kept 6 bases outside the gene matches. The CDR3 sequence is CASRLTGGDTEAFF. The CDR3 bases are TGTGCCAGCAGACTTACAGGGGGGGACACTGAAGCTTTCTTT. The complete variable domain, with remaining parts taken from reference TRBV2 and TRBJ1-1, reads EPEVTQTPSHQVTQMGQEVILRCVPISNHLYFYWYRQILGQKVEFLVSFYNNEISEKSEIFDDQFSVERPDGSNFTLKIRSTKLEDSAMYFCASRLTGGDTEAFFGQGTRLTVV.

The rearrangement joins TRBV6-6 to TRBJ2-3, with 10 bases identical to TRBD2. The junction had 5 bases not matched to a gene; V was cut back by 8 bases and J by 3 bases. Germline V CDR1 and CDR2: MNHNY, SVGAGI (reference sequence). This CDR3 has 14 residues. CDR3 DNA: TGTGCCAGCGGGCCTAGCGGGGGAACAGATACGCAGTATTTT. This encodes CASGPSGGTDTQYF.

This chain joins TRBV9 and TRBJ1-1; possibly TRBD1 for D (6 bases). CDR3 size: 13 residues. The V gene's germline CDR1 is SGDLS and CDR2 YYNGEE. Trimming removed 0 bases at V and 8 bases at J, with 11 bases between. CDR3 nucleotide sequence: TGTGCCAGCAGCGTAGTTGGGGGGGCCGAAGCTTTCTTT. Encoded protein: CASSVVGGAEAFF.

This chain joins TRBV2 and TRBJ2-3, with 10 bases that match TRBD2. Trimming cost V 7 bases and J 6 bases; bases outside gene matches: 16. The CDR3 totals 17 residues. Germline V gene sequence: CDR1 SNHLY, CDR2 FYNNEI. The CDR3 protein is CASTEGGAGGPGDTQYF. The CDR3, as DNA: TGTGCCAGCACCGAAGGGGGAGCGGGGGGGCCGGGGGATACGCAGTATTTT.

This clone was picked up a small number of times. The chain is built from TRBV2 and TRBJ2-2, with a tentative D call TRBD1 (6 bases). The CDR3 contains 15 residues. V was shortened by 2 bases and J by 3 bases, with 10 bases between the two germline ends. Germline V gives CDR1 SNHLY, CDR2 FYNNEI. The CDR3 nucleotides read TGTGCCAGCAGTGAATTAGGGGGAGACACCGGGGAGCTGTTTTTT. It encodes CASSELGGDTGELFF.

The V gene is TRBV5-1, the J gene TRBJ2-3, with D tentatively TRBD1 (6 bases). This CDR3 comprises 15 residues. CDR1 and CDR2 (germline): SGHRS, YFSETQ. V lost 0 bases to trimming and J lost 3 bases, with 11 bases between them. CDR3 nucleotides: TGCGCCAGCAGCTTGGGACGACAGGTTACAGATACGCAGTATTTT. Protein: CASSLGRQVTDTQYF.

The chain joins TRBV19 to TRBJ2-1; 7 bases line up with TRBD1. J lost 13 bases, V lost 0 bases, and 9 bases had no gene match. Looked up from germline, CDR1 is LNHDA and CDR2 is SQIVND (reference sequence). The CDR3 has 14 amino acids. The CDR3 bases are TGTGCCAGTAGTATAGATTACGGACAGGCGGGCCAGTTCTTC. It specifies CASSIDYGQAGQFF.